The sequence of this TCR beta chain was determined in a study of T-cell memory formation after mild COVID-19. TCRdb re-derived calls from the 5' RACE reads in MiXCR, one entry per CDR3 protein. The table has over 350,000 distinct CDR3 sequences, 15% to 20% seen once. The origin of this receptor is a man younger than 35 who had mild COVID-19 (a few samples of this study predate the infection). Cell type and time point are not known. Sequenced input: PBMCs or a T cell subset sorted from them (not recorded which).

CDR3 bases: TGCGCCAGCAGCGGGAGGGGATCTGGCACAGATACGCAGTATTTT. Encoded protein: CASSGRGSGTDTQYF. The rearrangement uses TRBV5-1 and TRBJ2-3, with 7 bases lining up with TRBD2. V shed 4 bases, J shed 1 base, and the junction held 6 bases outside the gene matches. From germline, CDR1 is SGHRS and CDR2 YFSETQ. The CDR3 runs 15 residues.